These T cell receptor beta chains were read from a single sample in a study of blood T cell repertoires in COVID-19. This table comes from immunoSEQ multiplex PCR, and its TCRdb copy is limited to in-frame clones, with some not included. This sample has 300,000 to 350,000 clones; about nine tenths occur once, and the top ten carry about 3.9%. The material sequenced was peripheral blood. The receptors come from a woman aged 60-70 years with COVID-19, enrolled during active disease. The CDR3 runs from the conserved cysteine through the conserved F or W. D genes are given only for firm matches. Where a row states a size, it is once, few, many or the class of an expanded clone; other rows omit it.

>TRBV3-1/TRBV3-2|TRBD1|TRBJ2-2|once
CASKPQGQGTTGELFF
TGTGCCAGCAAGCCCCAGGGACAGGGGACAACCGGGGAGCTGTTTTTT
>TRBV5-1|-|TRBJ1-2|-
CASSLSRGGNGYTF
TGCGCCAGCAGCTTATCCCGGGGCGGGAATGGCTACACCTTC
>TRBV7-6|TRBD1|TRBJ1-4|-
CASSFRRQGGGEKLFF
TGTGCCAGCAGCTTTCGCCGACAGGGGGGAGGTGAAAAACTGTTTTTT
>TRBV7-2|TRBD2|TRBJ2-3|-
CASASGGAADTQYF
TGTGCCAGCGCGAGCGGGGGGGCGGCAGATACGCAGTATTTT
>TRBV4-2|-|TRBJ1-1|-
CASSRGGNTEAFF
TGTGCCAGCAGCCGGGGGGGGAACACTGAAGCTTTCTTT
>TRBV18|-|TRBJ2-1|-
CASSPPLKNEQFF
TGTGCCAGCTCACCACCGCTAAAAAATGAGCAGTTCTTC
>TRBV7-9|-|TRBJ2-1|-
CASSFVLGATSSYNEQFF
TGTGCCAGCAGCTTTGTATTGGGGGCGACGAGCTCCTACAATGAGCAGTTCTTC
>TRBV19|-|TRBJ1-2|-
CASSLGVGYTF
TGTGCCAGTAGTTTGGGAGTGGGCTACACCTTC
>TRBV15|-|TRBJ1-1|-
CATSRKRDTEAFF
TGTGCCACCAGCAGAAAGAGGGACACTGAAGCTTTCTTT
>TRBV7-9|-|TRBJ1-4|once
CASSPQGGVEKLFF
TGTGCCAGCAGCCCACAGGGTGGGGTTGAAAAACTGTTTTTT
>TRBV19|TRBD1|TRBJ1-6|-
CASRARTGGSSSYNSPLHF
TGTGCCAGTAGAGCAAGGACAGGGGGCTCTAGCTCCTATAATTCACCCCTCCACTTT
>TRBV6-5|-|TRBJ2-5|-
CASTVKLANQETQYF
TGTGCCAGCACGGTCAAACTAGCAAACCAAGAGACCCAGTACTTC
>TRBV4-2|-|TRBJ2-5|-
CASSQGGLAGTQYF
TGTGCCAGCAGCCAAGGCGGGCTAGCAGGGACCCAGTACTTC
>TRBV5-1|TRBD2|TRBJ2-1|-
CASSLYGTSFNEQFF
TGCGCCAGCAGCTTGTATGGGACTAGCTTCAATGAGCAGTTCTTC
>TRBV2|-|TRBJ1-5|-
CASRAQGKDGQPQHF
TGTGCCAGCAGAGCTCAGGGTAAGGACGGGCAGCCCCAGCATTTT
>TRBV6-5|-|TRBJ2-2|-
CASSPLDRNTGELFF
TGTGCCAGCAGTCCCCTGGACAGGAACACCGGGGAGCTGTTTTTT
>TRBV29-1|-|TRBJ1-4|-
CSVAYRGLYEKLFF
TGCAGCGTTGCATACCGGGGACTATATGAAAAACTGTTTTTT
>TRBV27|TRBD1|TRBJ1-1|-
CASSLKALDRVNTEAFF
TGTGCCAGCAGTTTGAAGGCCTTGGACAGGGTGAACACTGAAGCTTTCTTT
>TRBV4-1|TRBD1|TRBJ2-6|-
CASSLDRVVSGANVLTF
TGCGCCAGCAGCTTAGACAGGGTAGTCTCTGGGGCCAACGTCCTGACTTTC
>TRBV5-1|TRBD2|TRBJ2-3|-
CASSLSVGGDTQYF
TGCGCCAGCAGCTTGTCAGTGGGGGGGGATACGCAGTATTTT
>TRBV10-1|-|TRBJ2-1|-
CASSDPQGGNLNEQFF
TGCGCCAGCAGTGACCCCCAGGGGGGAAACTTGAATGAGCAGTTCTTC
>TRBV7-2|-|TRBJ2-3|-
CASSLVGATDTQYF
TGTGCCAGCAGCTTAGTTGGAGCCACAGATACGCAGTATTTT
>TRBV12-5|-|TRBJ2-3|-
CASGLVGGATDTQYF
TGTGCTAGTGGTTTGGTAGGGGGGGCAACAGATACGCAGTATTTT
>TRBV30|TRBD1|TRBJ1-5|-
CAWGEGQGYQPQHF
TGTGCCTGGGGAGAAGGACAGGGCTATCAGCCCCAGCATTTT
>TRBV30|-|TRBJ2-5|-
CAWSALRETQYF
TGTGCCTGGAGTGCTTTGAGGGAGACCCAGTACTTC
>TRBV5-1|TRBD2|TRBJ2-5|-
CASGSGGKFPGTQYF
TGCGCCAGCGGTAGCGGGGGCAAATTTCCAGGGACCCAGTACTTC
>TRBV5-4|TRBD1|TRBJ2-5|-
CASSAQGVQETQYF
TGTGCCAGCAGCGCACAGGGGGTCCAAGAGACCCAGTACTTC
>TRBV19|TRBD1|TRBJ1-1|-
CASSTLITGATMNTEAFF
TGTGCCAGTAGTACCCTAATTACAGGGGCGACTATGAACACTGAAGCTTTCTTT
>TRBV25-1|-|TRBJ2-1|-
CASSEPGKGGDEQFF
TGTGCCAGCAGTGAACCAGGGAAGGGAGGCGATGAGCAGTTCTTC
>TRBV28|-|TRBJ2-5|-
CASSLWYSAARQETQYF
TGTGCCAGCAGTTTATGGTATTCCGCGGCCCGGCAAGAGACCCAGTACTTC
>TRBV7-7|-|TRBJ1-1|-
CASSLVEGAILMNTEAFF
TGTGCTAGCAGCTTAGTTGAGGGCGCGATACTCATGAACACTGAAGCTTTCTTT
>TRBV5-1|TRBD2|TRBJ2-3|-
CASSFSGGARDTQYF
TGCGCCAGCAGCTTTAGCGGGGGGGCCCGTGATACGCAGTATTTT
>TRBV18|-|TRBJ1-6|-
CASSQQGPNSPLHF
TGTGCCAGCTCACAACAGGGACCTAATTCACCCCTCCACTTT
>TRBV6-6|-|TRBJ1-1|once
CAGRGILNTEAFF
TGTGCCGGACGCGGGATTCTGAACACTGAAGCTTTCTTT
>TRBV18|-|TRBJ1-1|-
CASSPPEEAEAFF
TGTGCCAGCTCACCACCGGAAGAGGCCGAAGCTTTCTTT
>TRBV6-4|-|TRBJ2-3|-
CASSPLGHSTDTQYF
TGTGCCAGCAGTCCCTTGGGACACAGCACAGATACGCAGTATTTT
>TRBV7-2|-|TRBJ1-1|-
CASSLRGRAEAFF
TGTGCCAGCAGCTTAAGGGGGAGGGCTGAAGCTTTCTTT
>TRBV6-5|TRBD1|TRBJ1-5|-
CASVDRGHQPQHF
TGTGCCAGCGTCGACAGGGGACATCAGCCCCAGCATTTT
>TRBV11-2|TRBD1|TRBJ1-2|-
CASSSQGDGYTF
TGTGCCAGCAGCTCGCAGGGGGATGGCTACACCTTC
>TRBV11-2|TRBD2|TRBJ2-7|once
CASSFPSGGTYEQYF
TGTGCCAGCAGCTTCCCTAGCGGGGGAACCTACGAGCAGTACTTC
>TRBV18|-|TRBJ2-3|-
CASSRSGGGGFGDTQYF
TGTGCCAGCTCCCGCTCAGGAGGGGGGGGCTTCGGAGATACGCAGTATTTT
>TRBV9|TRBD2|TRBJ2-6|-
CASSPWTSVHSGANVLTF
TGTGCCAGCAGCCCCTGGACTAGCGTTCACTCTGGGGCCAACGTCCTGACTTTC
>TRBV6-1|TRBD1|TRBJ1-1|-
CASSGEPGQFLVHTEAFF
TGTGCCAGCAGTGGCGAACCGGGACAGTTCTTGGTCCACACTGAAGCTTTCTTT
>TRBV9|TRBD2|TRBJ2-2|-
CASSVRRGTTNTGELFF
TGTGCCAGCAGCGTTAGGCGGGGGACCACGAACACCGGGGAGCTGTTTTTT
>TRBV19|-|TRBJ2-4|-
CASSGGYRDKDF
TGTGCCAGTAGTGGGGGATACAGGGATAAGGACTTC
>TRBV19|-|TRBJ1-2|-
CASNRGGYGYTF
TGTGCCAGTAATAGGGGAGGCTATGGCTACACCTTC